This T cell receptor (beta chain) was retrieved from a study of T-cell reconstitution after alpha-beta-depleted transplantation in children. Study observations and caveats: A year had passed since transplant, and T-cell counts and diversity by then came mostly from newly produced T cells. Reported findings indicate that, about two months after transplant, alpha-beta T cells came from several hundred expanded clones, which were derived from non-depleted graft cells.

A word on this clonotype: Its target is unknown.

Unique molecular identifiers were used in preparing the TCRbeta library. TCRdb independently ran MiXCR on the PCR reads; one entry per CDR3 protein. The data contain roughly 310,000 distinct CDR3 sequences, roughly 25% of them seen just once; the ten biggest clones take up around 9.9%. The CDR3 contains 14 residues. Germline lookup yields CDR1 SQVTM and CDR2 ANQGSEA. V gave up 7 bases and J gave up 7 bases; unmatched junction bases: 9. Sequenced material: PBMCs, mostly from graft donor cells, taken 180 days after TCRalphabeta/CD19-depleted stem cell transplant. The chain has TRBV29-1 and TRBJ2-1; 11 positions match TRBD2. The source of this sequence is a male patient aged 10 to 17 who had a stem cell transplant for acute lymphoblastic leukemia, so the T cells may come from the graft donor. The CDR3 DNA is TGCAGCGCACTTAGCGGGAGGGCCGCAAATGAGCAGTTCTTC. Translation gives CSALSGRAANEQFF.